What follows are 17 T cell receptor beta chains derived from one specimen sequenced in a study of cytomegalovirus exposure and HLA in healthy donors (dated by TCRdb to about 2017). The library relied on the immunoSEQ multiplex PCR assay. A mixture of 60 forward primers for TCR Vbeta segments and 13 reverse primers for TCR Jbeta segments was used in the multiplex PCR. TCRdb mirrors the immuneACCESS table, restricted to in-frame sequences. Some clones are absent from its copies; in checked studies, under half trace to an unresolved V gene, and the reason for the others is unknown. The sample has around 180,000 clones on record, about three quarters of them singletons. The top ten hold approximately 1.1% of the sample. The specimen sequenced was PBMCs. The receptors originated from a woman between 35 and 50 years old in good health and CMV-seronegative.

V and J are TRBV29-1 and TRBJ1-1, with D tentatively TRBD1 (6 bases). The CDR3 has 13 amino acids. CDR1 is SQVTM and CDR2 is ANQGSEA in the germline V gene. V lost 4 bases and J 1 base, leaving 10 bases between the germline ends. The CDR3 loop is CSVVPGANTEAFF. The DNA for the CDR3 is TGCAGCGTTGTTCCAGGGGCGAACACTGAAGCTTTCTTT.

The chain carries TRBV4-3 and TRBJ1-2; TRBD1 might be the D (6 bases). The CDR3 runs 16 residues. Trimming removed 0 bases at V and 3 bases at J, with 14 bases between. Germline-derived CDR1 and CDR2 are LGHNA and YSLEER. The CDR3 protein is CASSQDPWTVDYGYTF. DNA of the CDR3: TGCGCCAGCAGCCAAGATCCGTGGACAGTTGACTATGGCTACACCTTC.

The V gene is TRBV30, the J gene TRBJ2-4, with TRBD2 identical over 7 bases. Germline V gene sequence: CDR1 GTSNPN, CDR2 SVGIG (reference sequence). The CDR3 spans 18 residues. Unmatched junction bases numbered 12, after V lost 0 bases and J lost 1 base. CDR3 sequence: CAWSVGRWRESAKNIQYF. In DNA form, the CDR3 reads TGTGCCTGGAGTGTAGGGAGATGGCGGGAGAGTGCCAAAAACATTCAGTACTTC.

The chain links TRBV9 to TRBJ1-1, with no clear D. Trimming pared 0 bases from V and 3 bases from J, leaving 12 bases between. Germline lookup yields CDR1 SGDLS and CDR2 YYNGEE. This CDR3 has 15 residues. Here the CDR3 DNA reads TGTGCCAGCAGCGTAGGTTCCCCTTTCGACACTGAAGCTTTCTTT. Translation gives CASSVGSPFDTEAFF.

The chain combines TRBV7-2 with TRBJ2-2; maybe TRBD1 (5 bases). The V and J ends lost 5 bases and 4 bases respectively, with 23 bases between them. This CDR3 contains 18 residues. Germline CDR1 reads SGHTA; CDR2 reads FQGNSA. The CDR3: CASSVQGPLRFATGELFF. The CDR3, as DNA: TGTGCCAGCAGCGTCCAGGGTCCCCTCCGGTTTGCCACCGGGGAGCTGTTTTTT.

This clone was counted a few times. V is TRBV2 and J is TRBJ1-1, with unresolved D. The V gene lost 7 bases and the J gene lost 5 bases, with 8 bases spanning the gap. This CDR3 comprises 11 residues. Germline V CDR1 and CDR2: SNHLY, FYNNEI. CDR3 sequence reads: CASKKTTEAFF. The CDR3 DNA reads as TGTGCCAGCAAAAAGACAACTGAAGCTTTCTTT.

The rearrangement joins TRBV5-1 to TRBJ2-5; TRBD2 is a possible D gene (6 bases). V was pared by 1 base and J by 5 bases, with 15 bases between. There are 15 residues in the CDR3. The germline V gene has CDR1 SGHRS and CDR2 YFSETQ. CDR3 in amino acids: CASSLTPTGRETQYF. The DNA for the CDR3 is TGCGCCAGCAGCTTGACCCCGACGGGGAGGGAGACCCAGTACTTC.

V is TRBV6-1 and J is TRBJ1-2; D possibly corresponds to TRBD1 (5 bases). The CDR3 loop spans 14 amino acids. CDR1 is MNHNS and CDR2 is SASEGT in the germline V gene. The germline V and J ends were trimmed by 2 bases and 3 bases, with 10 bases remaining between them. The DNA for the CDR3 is TGTGCCAGCAGTGAAAGGGGAGGCGACTATGGCTACACCTTC. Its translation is CASSERGGDYGYTF.

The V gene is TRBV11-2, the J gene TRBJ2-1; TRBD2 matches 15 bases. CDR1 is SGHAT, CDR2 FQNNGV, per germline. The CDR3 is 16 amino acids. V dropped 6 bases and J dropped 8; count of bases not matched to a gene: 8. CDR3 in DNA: TGTGCCAGCAGACCAGGACTAGCGGGAGGGTCTGATGAGCAGTTCTTC. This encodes CASRPGLAGGSDEQFF. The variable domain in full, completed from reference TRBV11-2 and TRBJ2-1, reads EAGVAQSPRYKIIEKRQSVAFWCNPISGHATLYWYQQILGQGPKLLIQFQNNGVVDDSQLPKDRFSAERLKGVDSTLKIQPAKLEDSAVYLCASRPGLAGGSDEQFFGPGTRLTVL.

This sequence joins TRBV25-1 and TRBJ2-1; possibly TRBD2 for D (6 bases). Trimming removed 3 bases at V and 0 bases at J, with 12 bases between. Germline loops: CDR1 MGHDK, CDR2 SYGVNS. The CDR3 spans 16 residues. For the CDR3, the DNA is TGTGCCAGCAGTGATACGCGCGGGGCCTCCTACAATGAGCAGTTCTTC. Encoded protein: CASSDTRGASYNEQFF.

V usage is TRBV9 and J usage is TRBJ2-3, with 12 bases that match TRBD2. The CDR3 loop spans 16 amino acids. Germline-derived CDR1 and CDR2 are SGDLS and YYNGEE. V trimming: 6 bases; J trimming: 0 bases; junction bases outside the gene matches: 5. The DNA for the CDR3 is TGTGCCAGCACCCCTAGCGGGAGGGCTAGCACAGATACGCAGTATTTT. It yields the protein CASTPSGRASTDTQYF.

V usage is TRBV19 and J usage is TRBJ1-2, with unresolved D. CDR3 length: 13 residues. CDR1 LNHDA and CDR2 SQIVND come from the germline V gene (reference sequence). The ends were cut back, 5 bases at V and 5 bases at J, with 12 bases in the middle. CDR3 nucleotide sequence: TGTGCCAGTAGTCCTGGCCTCTTGTATGGCTACACCTTC. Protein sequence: CASSPGLLYGYTF.

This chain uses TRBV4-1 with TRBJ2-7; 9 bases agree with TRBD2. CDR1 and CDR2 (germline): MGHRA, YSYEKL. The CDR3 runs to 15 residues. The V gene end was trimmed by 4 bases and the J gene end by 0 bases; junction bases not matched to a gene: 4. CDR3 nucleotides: TGCGCCAGCAGCCTTCGACTAGCGGACTCCTACGAGCAGTACTTC. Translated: CASSLRLADSYEQYF.

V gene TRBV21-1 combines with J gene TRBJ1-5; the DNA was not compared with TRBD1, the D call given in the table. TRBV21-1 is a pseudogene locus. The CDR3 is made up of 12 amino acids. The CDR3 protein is CASRIPTRRDHF. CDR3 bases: TGTGCCAGCAGGATTCCGACAAGGCGAGACCATTTT.

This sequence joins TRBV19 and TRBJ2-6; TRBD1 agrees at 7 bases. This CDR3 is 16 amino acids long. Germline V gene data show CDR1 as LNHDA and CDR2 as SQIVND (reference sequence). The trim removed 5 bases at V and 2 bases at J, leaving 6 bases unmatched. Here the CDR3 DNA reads TGTGCCAGTAGTCCGACGGGACAGCCTGGGGCCAACGTCCTGACTTTC. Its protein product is CASSPTGQPGANVLTF. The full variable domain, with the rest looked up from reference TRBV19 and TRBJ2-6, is DGGITQSPKYLFRKEGQNVTLSCEQNLNHDAMYWYRQDPGQGLRLIYYSQIVNDFQKGDIAEGYSVSREKKESFPLTVTSAQKNPTAFYLCASSPTGQPGANVLTFGAGSRLTVL.

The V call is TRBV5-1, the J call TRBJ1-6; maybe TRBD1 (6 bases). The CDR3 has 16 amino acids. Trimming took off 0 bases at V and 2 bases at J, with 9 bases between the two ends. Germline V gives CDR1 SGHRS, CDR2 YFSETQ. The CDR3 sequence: CASSLGQGPYNSPLHF. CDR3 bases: TGCGCCAGCAGCTTGGGGCAGGGGCCCTATAATTCACCCCTCCACTTT.

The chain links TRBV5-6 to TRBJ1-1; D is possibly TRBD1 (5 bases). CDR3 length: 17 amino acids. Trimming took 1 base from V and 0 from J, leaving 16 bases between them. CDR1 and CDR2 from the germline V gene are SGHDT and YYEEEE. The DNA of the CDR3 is TGTGCCAGCAGCTTGTCCCTCACCCGGGACTTGAACACTGAAGCTTTCTTT. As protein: CASSLSLTRDLNTEAFF.